This T cell receptor (beta chain) is from a study of T cells in Graves' hyperthyroidism and ophthalmopathy. Patients aged 18 to 65 had newly diagnosed hyperthyroidism of under 2 months' duration. The CDR3 runs to 15 residues. From germline, CDR1 is MNHNS and CDR2 SASEGT. With 6 bases clipped from V and 5 bases from J, the junction kept 9 bases outside the gene matches. RNA transcripts were the template for amplifying TCR beta CDR3 regions. The HTBI primer set served for first-round RT-PCR of the TCR CDR3. TCRdb called the multiplex PCR reads again in MiXCR, with one record for every CDR3 protein. The sample lists about 290,000 distinct CDR3 sequences, less than 15% occurring once. In this sample, this clonotype turned up many times.

The TCR comes from a woman aged 25-40 years with Graves' hyperthyroidism that later progressed to Graves' ophthalmopathy. J is TRBJ2-7 and V is TRBV6-1; TRBD2 matches 11 bases. Sequencing was carried out using blood. The CDR3 reads CASRATSGSFHEQYF. CDR3 sequence (DNA): TGTGCCAGCAGGGCCACTAGCGGGAGCTTTCACGAGCAGTACTTC.